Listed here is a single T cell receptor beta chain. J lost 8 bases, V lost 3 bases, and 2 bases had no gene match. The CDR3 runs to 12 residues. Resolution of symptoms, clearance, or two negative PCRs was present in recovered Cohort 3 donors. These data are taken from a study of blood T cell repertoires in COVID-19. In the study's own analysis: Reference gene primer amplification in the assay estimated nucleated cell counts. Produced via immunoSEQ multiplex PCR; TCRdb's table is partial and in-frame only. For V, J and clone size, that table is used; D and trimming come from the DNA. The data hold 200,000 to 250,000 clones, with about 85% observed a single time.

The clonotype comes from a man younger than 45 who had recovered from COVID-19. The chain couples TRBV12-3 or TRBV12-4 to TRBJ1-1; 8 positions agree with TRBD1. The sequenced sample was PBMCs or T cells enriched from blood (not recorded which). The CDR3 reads CASSLWTGEAFF. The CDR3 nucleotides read TGTGCCAGCAGTTTGTGGACAGGGGAAGCTTTCTTT.